Described below is a single TCR beta chain sequence and its context. No antigen is known for it. Per-base quality was not reported, and no clone a single base away is much larger than it. Germline trimming amounts to 6 bases on V and 2 bases on J, with 10 as the count of junction bases outside the gene matches. Reading from cysteine to phenylalanine, the CDR3 counts 14 amino acids. Only the CDR3 region is kept as DNA, spanning 42 bases read in frame from base 1. According to the germline V gene, CDR1 reads SQVTM and CDR2 reads ANQGSEA. These data come from a study of T cell changes during pregnancy in multiple sclerosis (dated by TCRdb to about 2019). The study in broad terms: In women with multiple sclerosis, the researchers looked at how the T cell repertoire shifted as pregnancy progressed.

The method was the immunoSEQ multiplex PCR assay. The table comes from immuneACCESS by way of TCRdb, which keeps in-frame sequences with V and J called. Part of the clones is missing from these tables; in studies checked, under half for an unresolved V gene and the rest for unknown reasons. For this sample there are about 88,000 clones; 80% to 95% appear just once. More than 1.5% of the sample is taken by the ten largest. The chain is encoded by TRBV29-1 joined to TRBJ2-7, with 7 bases matching TRBD1. This specimen was peripheral blood, taken in the first trimester of pregnancy. This clonotype was obtained from a female donor with multiple sclerosis, enrolled in a pregnancy study. The DNA sequence is TGCAGCGTGGGGTCTGGACAGGCAACCTACGAGCAGTACTTC. Translated, it gives CSVGSGQATYEQYF.